The source of this T cell receptor (beta chain) is a study of shared clonotypes between healthy human individuals. Study-wide results and caveats: In contrast to clonotypes shared by all four donors, non-shared clonotypes had lower generation probabilities.

The method was immunoSEQ multiplex PCR; TCRdb's version includes in-frame clones alone and lacks a portion of them. This sample carries 2 million to 3 million clones, more than 85% of them seen once, and the ten largest clones take about 0.39%. As regards this clone: Antigen unknown. The identical CDR3 is also encoded by other nucleotide sequences in the sample.

The sequencing input was naive CD4+ T cells from PBMCs. Stated subset: CD45RA+ positively selected. The TCR comes from a man between 18 and 35 years old in good health. Some clones in this sample may be carry-over from other donors' samples.

The CDR3 DNA sequence: TGTGCCAGCAGCGTAGTAGGCGGGAGATCGTACAATGAGCAGTTCTTC. Its translation is CASSVVGGRSYNEQFF. V is TRBV9 and J is TRBJ2-1; 7 bases are a match to TRBD2. The ends lost 0 bases at V and 4 bases at J; junction bases unmatched: 7. The CDR3 runs to 16 residues. CDR1 is SGDLS and CDR2 is YYNGEE in the germline V gene.